The T cell receptor beta chain under discussion was sequenced for a study of CD8+ T cells in alopecia areata. There are 12 residues in the CDR3. Germline V gene sequence: CDR1 SGHRS, CDR2 YFSETQ. The V and J ends lost 3 bases and 7 bases respectively, with 9 bases between them. Sequencing used cDNA as its template, made by extracting RNA and reverse transcribing it. The repertoire was sequenced with immunoSEQ multiplex PCR; TCRdb's copy has only in-frame clones and lacks some. The sample shows around 300,000 clones, about 62% of them seen only once. Treatment reported: oral pan-JAK inhibitor, 5-10 mg twice daily.

This specimen was CD4+ T cells sorted from blood, taken between weeks 51 and 54, from a patient treated with tofacitinib. This receptor was obtained from a human donor with alopecia areata. The rearrangement uses TRBV5-1 and TRBJ2-3; no definite D call. This CDR3 is CASSSLPNTQYF. DNA for the CDR3: TGCGCCAGCAGCTCCCTGCCCAATACGCAGTATTTT.